The 25 T cell receptor beta chains presented below share a single source sample, sequenced in a study of blood T cell repertoires in COVID-19. The method was immunoSEQ multiplex PCR; TCRdb's version includes in-frame clones alone and lacks a portion of them. The sample carries more than 200,000 clones, less than 90% recorded once. Input material: peripheral blood. The receptor source for this set is a man aged 30-40 years with active or convalescent COVID-19.

The rearrangement joins TRBV12-3 or TRBV12-4 to TRBJ1-2; D gene uncertain. The CDR3 totals 13 residues. Trimming pared 3 bases from V and 4 bases from J, leaving 9 bases between. CDR3 DNA: TGTGCCAGCAGTTTTCAGGCGACCTATGGCTACACCTTC. It codes for CASSFQATYGYTF.

The V gene is TRBV4-2, the J gene TRBJ2-4, with 8 bases that match TRBD1. The V gene end was trimmed by 0 bases and the J gene end by 6 bases; junction bases not matched to a gene: 7. Germline CDR1 reads LGHNA; CDR2 reads YNFKEQ. The CDR3 contains 16 residues. The CDR3 reads CASSQDGTGGLNIQYF. The CDR3 DNA sequence: TGTGCCAGCAGCCAAGATGGCACAGGGGGATTAAACATTCAGTACTTC.

The CDR3 nucleotides are TGTGCCAGTAGCCCCCTAGACAGGGGCCAGAACACTGAAGCTTTCTTT. Encoded protein: CASSPLDRGQNTEAFF. V usage is TRBV19 and J usage is TRBJ1-1, with TRBD1 matching over 8 bases. The CDR3 is 16 amino acids. With 6 bases clipped from V and 1 base from J, the junction kept 10 bases outside the gene matches. Germline loops: CDR1 LNHDA, CDR2 SQIVND (reference sequence).

The chain recombines TRBV9 with TRBJ1-2; maybe TRBD1 (5 bases). The germline gives CDR1 SGDLS, CDR2 YYNGEE. The CDR3 extends over 15 amino acids. Trimming left V 4 bases short and J 4 bases short, with 17 bases between. For the CDR3, the DNA is TGTGCCAGCAGCCCAAGTATGGGACTGAGCTATGGCTACACCTTC. Protein product: CASSPSMGLSYGYTF.

Regarding this clone: Additional DNA sequences in this sample encode the identical CDR3. The chain employs TRBV11-2 and TRBJ2-7; 7 bases map to TRBD2. Germline CDR1 is SGHAT and CDR2 is FQNNGV. This CDR3 comprises 14 residues. After removal of 1 base from V and 2 bases from J, the junction contained 2 bases not matched to a gene. As DNA, the CDR3 is TGTGCCAGCAGCTTAGGGGGGGGTACCTACGAGCAGTACTTC. It is translated as CASSLGGGTYEQYF.

The chain is built from TRBV2 and TRBJ1-2; 8 positions match TRBD1. The CDR3 covers 14 residues. Germline loops: CDR1 SNHLY, CDR2 FYNNEI. Trimming cost V 1 base and J 8 bases; bases outside gene matches: 6. In nucleotides, the CDR3 is TGTGCCAGCAGTGAAGAGGACAGGGCCGGGGGCTACACCTTC. This sequence encodes CASSEEDRAGGYTF.

This clone appeared a single time. The rearrangement links TRBV15 to TRBJ2-1; tentatively, D is TRBD2 (5 bases). The CDR3 sequence is 13 residues long. The V end lost 5 bases, the J end lost 8 bases, and 13 bases lay between the germline ends. The germline gives CDR1 LNHNV, CDR2 YYDKDF (reference sequence). The CDR3 DNA follows: TGTGCCACCAGCGTGAGGCAGAGGGATGAGCAGTTCTTC. Amino acids: CATSVRQRDEQFF. The variable domain in full, completed from reference TRBV15 and TRBJ2-1, reads DAMVIQNPRYQVTQFGKPVTLSCSQTLNHNVMYWYQQKSSQAPKLLFHYYDKDFNNEADTPDNFQSRRPNTSFCFLDIRSPGLGDTAMYLCATSVRQRDEQFFGPGTRLTVL.

This clone showed up just a few times. This rearrangement joins TRBV5-4 to TRBJ2-7, with 8 bases identical to TRBD1. Trimming cost V 2 bases and J 4 bases; bases outside gene matches: 14. The V gene's germline CDR1 is SGHNT and CDR2 YYREEE (reference sequence). This CDR3 is built from 17 residues. Written as DNA, the CDR3 is TGTGCCAGCAGCTTCGGACAGGGCGCGCGGGGTGGTTACGAGCAGTACTTC. Its translation is CASSFGQGARGGYEQYF.

V is TRBV7-6 and J is TRBJ1-5, with TRBD1 matching 9 bases. V was pared by 1 base and J by 6 bases, with 7 bases of the junction left unmatched. This CDR3 is built from 16 residues. The germline CDR1 and CDR2 sequences are SGHVS and FNYEAQ. In DNA, the CDR3 is TGTGCCAGCAGCTTAGAAACAGGGGGCGCGGGTCAGCCCCAGCATTTT. Translating it yields CASSLETGGAGQPQHF. The full variable domain, completed using reference TRBV7-6 and TRBJ1-5, is GAGVSQSPRYKVTKRGQDVALRCDPISGHVSLYWYRQALGQGPEFLTYFNYEAQQDKSGLPNDRFSAERPEGSISTLTIQRTEQRDSAMYRCASSLETGGAGQPQHFGDGTRLSIL.

V is TRBV29-1 and J is TRBJ1-1; D gene uncertain. From germline, CDR1 is SQVTM and CDR2 ANQGSEA. The CDR3 sequence is 13 residues long. The ends were cut back, 6 bases at V and 0 bases at J, with 11 bases in the middle. The CDR3 nucleotides are TGCAGCGTATCCGGGGTGATGAACACTGAAGCTTTCTTT. This sequence encodes CSVSGVMNTEAFF.

The CDR3 DNA follows: TGTGCCACCAGTGATCGGACAACGTATAATTCACCCCTCCACTTT. Its protein product is CATSDRTTYNSPLHF. This rearrangement joins TRBV24-1 to TRBJ1-6; tentative D call: TRBD1 (5 bases). V lost 3 bases to trimming and J lost 4 bases, with 9 bases between them. The CDR3 covers 15 residues. Germline V CDR1 and CDR2: KGHDR, SFDVKD.

The chain employs TRBV5-6 and TRBJ2-2; tentative D call: TRBD2 (6 bases). V gave up 3 bases and J gave up 3 bases, with 15 bases separating them. The CDR3 spans 16 residues. The germline gives CDR1 SGHDT, CDR2 YYEEEE. This CDR3 is CASSWGDQGDTGELFF. In DNA form, the CDR3 reads TGTGCCAGCAGCTGGGGGGACCAAGGCGACACCGGGGAGCTGTTTTTT.

V usage is TRBV18 and J usage is TRBJ1-5, with TRBD1 as a possible D gene (6 bases). Trimming took off 3 bases at V and 3 bases at J, with 12 bases between the two ends. There are 15 residues in the CDR3. The germline gives CDR1 KGHSH, CDR2 LQKENI. DNA for the CDR3: TGTGCCAGCTCACCCAACAACAGGGACAATCAGCCCCAGCATTTT. Encoded protein: CASSPNNRDNQPQHF.

The V and J genes are TRBV2 and TRBJ1-1; 8 bases are shared with TRBD1. With 6 bases clipped from V and 0 bases from J, the junction kept 0 bases outside the gene matches. CDR1 is SNHLY and CDR2 is FYNNEI in the germline V gene. CDR3 length equals 13 residues. CDR3 sequence (DNA): TGTGCCAGCAGGGACAGGGTGAACACTGAAGCTTTCTTT. Its translation is CASRDRVNTEAFF. Full variable domain (outside the CDR3, taken from reference TRBV2 and TRBJ1-1): EPEVTQTPSHQVTQMGQEVILRCVPISNHLYFYWYRQILGQKVEFLVSFYNNEISEKSEIFDDQFSVERPDGSNFTLKIRSTKLEDSAMYFCASRDRVNTEAFFGQGTRLTVV.

V is TRBV3-1 (or the pseudogene TRBV3-2) and J is TRBJ2-7; 11 bases fit TRBD2. V trimming: 5 bases; J trimming: 2 bases; junction bases outside the gene matches: 2. Germline V lookup: CDR1 LGHDT, CDR2 YNNKEL (reference sequence). The CDR3 loop spans 14 amino acids. The CDR3 nucleotides are TGTGCCAGCAGCACTAGCGGGGGTGCCTACGAGCAGTACTTC. It specifies CASSTSGGAYEQYF.

The chain is built from TRBV6-1 and TRBJ1-4; D gene ambiguous. V lost 2 bases to trimming and J lost 7 bases, with 14 bases between them. The CDR3 contains 15 residues. The germline V gene has CDR1 MNHNS and CDR2 SASEGT. CDR3 protein: CASSESSRTGEKLFF. The CDR3 DNA is TGTGCCAGCAGTGAATCCAGCAGAACGGGTGAAAAACTGTTTTTT.

The gene calls are TRBV27 and TRBJ1-2, with 7 bases identical to TRBD1. V trimming: 5 bases; J trimming: 3 bases; junction bases outside the gene matches: 12. The CDR3 has 16 amino acids. Germline CDR1 MNHEY, CDR2 SMNVEV (reference sequence). For the CDR3, the DNA is TGTGCCAGCAGTCCGTCCAGTGGGACAGTCTACTATGGCTACACCTTC. Its translation is CASSPSSGTVYYGYTF.

The V gene is TRBV7-9, the J gene TRBJ1-4; 7 bases map to TRBD1. The V and J ends lost 3 bases and 6 bases, in that order; junction bases with no gene match: 4. Germline V CDR1 and CDR2: SEHNR, FQNEAQ (reference sequence). The CDR3 consists of 14 residues. The CDR3 bases are TGTGCCAGCAGCTTTCAGGGGGGAGATGAAAAACTGTTTTTT. Residues: CASSFQGGDEKLFF.

The rearrangement links TRBV5-1 to TRBJ1-3; D uncertain. Germline V CDR1 and CDR2: SGHRS, YFSETQ. This CDR3 region has 19 residues. Trimming took off 0 bases at V and 0 bases at J, with 19 bases between the two ends. For the CDR3, the DNA is TGCGCCAGCAGCTTGGCCCCGGCGGATAATCTTGTCTCTGGAAACACCATATATTTT. Its protein is CASSLAPADNLVSGNTIYF.

This clone came up a few times. V and J are TRBV7-3 and TRBJ1-5; D unresolved. From germline, CDR1 is SGHTA and CDR2 FQGTGA. V gave up 4 bases and J gave up 7 bases, with 11 bases separating them. The CDR3 covers 13 residues. The CDR3 sequence: CASSSVPGQPQHF. DNA for the CDR3: TGTGCCAGCAGCTCCGTCCCGGGACAGCCCCAGCATTTT.

This rearrangement joins TRBV12-5 to TRBJ1-4; 9 bases line up with TRBD1. V was clipped by 6 bases and J by 4 bases; unmatched bases: 3. This CDR3 has 14 amino acids. The germline CDR1 and CDR2 sequences are LGHNT and FRNRAP. DNA of the CDR3: TGTGCTAGTGGCGCGGGACAGGGTAATGAAAAACTGTTTTTT. Translated: CASGAGQGNEKLFF.

This sequence joins TRBV27 and TRBJ2-2, with 8 positions matching TRBD2. CDR1 is MNHEY, CDR2 SMNVEV, per germline (reference sequence). V lost 6 bases and J lost 3; bases outside the gene matches: 3. There are 14 residues in the CDR3. The CDR3 is CASSRGGYTGELFF. The CDR3 region has the DNA TGTGCCAGCAGCCGGGGGGGCTACACCGGGGAGCTGTTTTTT.

This chain connects TRBV27 to TRBJ1-2, with 7 bases aligning to TRBD1. Germline CDR1 reads MNHEY; CDR2 reads SMNVEV (reference sequence). The ends lost 6 bases at V and 0 bases at J; junction bases unmatched: 10. This CDR3 spans 16 amino acids. The CDR3 region is CASRFSRRGANYGYTF. The CDR3 nucleotides read TGTGCCAGCAGGTTTTCTCGCAGGGGGGCTAACTATGGCTACACCTTC.

This clone appeared a few times. V usage is TRBV7-2 and J usage is TRBJ2-2, with D possibly matching TRBD2 (6 bases). The V gene's germline CDR1 is SGHTA and CDR2 FQGNSA. V was trimmed by 3 bases and J by 0 bases, leaving 11 bases between them. The CDR3 spans 16 residues. The CDR3 DNA sequence: TGTGCCAGCAGCTTTGCCGGGGGTTCGAACACCGGGGAGCTGTTTTTT. This encodes CASSFAGGSNTGELFF. Looking up the rest from reference TRBV7-2 and TRBJ2-2 gives the full variable domain: GAGVSQSPSNKVTEKGKDVELRCDPISGHTALYWYRQSLGQGLEFLIYFQGNSAPDKSGLPSDRFSAERTGGSVSTLTIQRTQQEDSAVYLCASSFAGGSNTGELFFGEGSRLTVL.

The table lists this clone with a few counts. The chain links TRBV7-7 to TRBJ2-7, with 7 bases fitting TRBD2. V shed 5 bases, J shed 0 bases, and the junction held 7 bases outside the gene matches. This CDR3 is built from 15 residues. Per germline, CDR1 SSHAT and CDR2 FNYEAQ (reference sequence). The CDR3 nucleotides are TGTGCCAGCAGCCAGCTCCGGGGGGACTCCTACGAGCAGTACTTC. Its protein product is CASSQLRGDSYEQYF.